A single sample gave rise to the 23 T cell receptor beta chains below, sequenced in a study of cytomegalovirus exposure and HLA in healthy donors. A multiplex PCR was run with 60 Vbeta primers and 13 Jbeta primers. The method was immunoSEQ multiplex PCR; TCRdb's version includes in-frame clones alone and lacks a portion of them. The sample consists of about 76,000 clones, around 81% of them appearing once. Input material: PBMCs. These receptors came from a woman aged 25 to 39 in good health and CMV-seronegative.

This clone was seen once. The chain recombines TRBV2 with TRBJ2-5, with a possible D match to TRBD1 (5 bases). The assigned J gene may be wrong: the sequence end matches TRBJ2-7 better. The CDR3 covers 13 residues. Germline CDR1 reads SNHLY; CDR2 reads FYNNEI. The CDR3 nucleotides are TGTGCCAGCAGTAGACAGCTCTCCTACGAGCAGTACTTC. Translation: CASSRQLSYEQYF.

This chain connects TRBV7-8 to TRBJ1-2, with TRBD1 identical over 12 bases. The CDR3 has 16 amino acids. V lost 3 bases and J lost 7; bases outside the gene matches: 9. Germline V lookup: CDR1 SGHVS, CDR2 FQNEAQ. CDR3 protein: CASSFHPGQGAAGYTF. The CDR3 region has the DNA TGTGCCAGCAGCTTTCACCCGGGACAGGGGGCAGCTGGCTACACCTTC. Full variable domain (outside the CDR3, taken from reference TRBV7-8 and TRBJ1-2): GAGVSQSPRYKVAKRGQDVALRCDPISGHVSLFWYQQALGQGPEFLTYFQNEAQLDKSGLPSDRFFAERPEGSVSTLKIQRTQQEDSAVYLCASSFHPGQGAAGYTFGSGTRLTVV.

The rearrangement uses TRBV4-1 and TRBJ1-5; 9 positions agree with TRBD1. CDR1 MGHRA and CDR2 YSYEKL come from the germline V gene. V lost 3 bases, J lost 5 bases, and 8 bases stayed unmatched. The CDR3 has 16 residues. CDR3 amino acids: CASSHRPGQGHQPQHF. CDR3 nucleotides: TGCGCCAGCAGCCATCGGCCGGGACAGGGACATCAGCCCCAGCATTTT.

The CDR3 DNA reads TGTGCCAGCAGCTATGACGTGGGACAGGTAATCTCACCCCTCCACTTT. Translated: CASSYDVGQVISPLHF. This rearrangement joins TRBV6-7 to TRBJ1-6; 8 positions match TRBD1. TRBV6-7 belongs to the ORF category, with a function that is uncertain. The CDR3 is made up of 16 amino acids. V dropped 6 bases and J dropped 10; count of bases not matched to a gene: 14.

The chain has TRBV19 and TRBJ2-1, with 8 bases matching TRBD2. This CDR3 has 15 residues. The germline V gene has CDR1 LNHDA and CDR2 SQIVND (reference sequence). The ends lost 6 bases at V and 2 bases at J; junction bases unmatched: 6. The CDR3 loop reads CASSRPGLAYNEQFF. CDR3 DNA: TGTGCCAGTAGCAGACCGGGACTAGCCTACAATGAGCAGTTCTTC.

The rearrangement uses TRBV5-1 and TRBJ2-7; 14 bases are shared with TRBD2. The junction had 8 bases not matched to a gene; V was cut back by 0 bases and J by 6 bases. The CDR3 has 17 residues. Germline values: CDR1 SGHRS, CDR2 YFSETQ. DNA of the CDR3: TGCGCCAGCAGCTTGGCCACTGGACTAGCGGGAGGTTCCGAGCAGTACTTC. Translating gives CASSLATGLAGGSEQYF.

Only one count was recorded for this clone. The chain joins TRBV19 to TRBJ1-2; TRBD1 might be the D (6 bases). The length of the CDR3 is 15 residues. Looked up from germline, CDR1 is LNHDA and CDR2 is SQIVND (reference sequence). Trimming removed 2 bases at V and 4 bases at J, with 14 bases between. The DNA for the CDR3 is TGTGCCAGTAGTATAACAAGACAGGTCATCTATGGCTACACCTTC. Encoded protein: CASSITRQVIYGYTF.

The chain joins TRBV6-1 to TRBJ1-3; no definite D call. Germline V gene sequence: CDR1 MNHNS, CDR2 SASEGT. V shed 8 bases and J shed 2 bases, with 7 bases lying between them. The CDR3 has 12 amino acids. The CDR3 DNA follows: TGTGCCAGCGAAACGGCTGGAAACACCATATATTTT. Protein product: CASETAGNTIYF.

V is TRBV5-1 and J is TRBJ1-1; D possibly corresponds to TRBD1 (6 bases). Germline V gives CDR1 SGHRS, CDR2 YFSETQ. CDR3 length equals 12 residues. V lost 4 bases, J lost 10 bases, and 14 bases lay in between. The CDR3 loop is CASSPTGLGAFF. In DNA form, the CDR3 reads TGCGCCAGCAGCCCGACAGGATTAGGAGCTTTCTTT. Combining the CDR3 with reference TRBV5-1 and TRBJ1-1 gives the whole variable domain KAGVTQTPRYLIKTRGQQVTLSCSPISGHRSVSWYQQTPGQGLQFLFEYFSETQRNKGNFPGRFSGRQFSNSRSEMNVSTLELGDSALYLCASSPTGLGAFFGQGTRLTVV.

This clone appeared once. The V and J genes are TRBV18 and TRBJ2-3; TRBD1 might be the D (7 bases). CDR1 is KGHSH and CDR2 is LQKENI in the germline V gene. CDR3 length: 16 residues. Trimming pared 1 base from V and 7 bases from J, leaving 18 bases between. Here the CDR3 reads CASSPLDVQGTHTQYF. The DNA of the CDR3 is TGTGCCAGCTCACCACTCGATGTACAGGGGACTCATACGCAGTATTTT.

V is TRBV27 and J is TRBJ2-7; D uncertain. The CDR3 has 16 amino acids. Trimming took off 5 bases at V and 0 bases at J, with 17 bases between the two ends. Germline V gene lookup returns CDR1 MNHEY and CDR2 SMNVEV (reference sequence). DNA for the CDR3: TGTGCCAGCAGTCCCTCTTCCGGTGAAAGCTCCTACGAGCAGTACTTC. Protein: CASSPSSGESSYEQYF.

The V gene is TRBV29-1, the J gene TRBJ2-7; 8 bases fit TRBD2. This CDR3 is built from 12 residues. V gave up 7 bases and J gave up 4 bases; unmatched junction bases: 6. Germline-derived CDR1 and CDR2 are SQVTM and ANQGSEA. This chain's CDR3 is CSAGGRFYEQYF. In DNA, the CDR3 is TGCAGCGCGGGAGGGAGGTTTTACGAGCAGTACTTC.

This clone was seen a few times. The rearrangement links TRBV14 to TRBJ1-1; maybe TRBD1 (6 bases). CDR1 is SGHDN, CDR2 FVKESK, per germline. Trimming removed 4 bases from V and 6 bases from J, with 12 bases in between. The CDR3 covers 13 residues. Written as DNA, the CDR3 is TGTGCCAGCAGCCTTCAGGGGTGGGCTGAAGCTTTCTTT. Its translation: CASSLQGWAEAFF.

The rearrangement joins TRBV7-8 to TRBJ1-1; weak D call: TRBD1 (6 bases). V gave up 1 base and J gave up 11 bases, with 17 bases separating them. The germline V gene has CDR1 SGHVS and CDR2 FQNEAQ. This CDR3 region has 14 residues. The chain's CDR3 is CASSLVRQAFVAFF. CDR3 in DNA: TGTGCCAGCAGCTTAGTTCGACAGGCTTTTGTGGCTTTCTTT.

The gene calls are TRBV7-3 and TRBJ1-5; D ambiguous. V was cut by 4 bases and J by 1 base, with 20 bases left in between. Germline V gene lookup returns CDR1 SGHTA and CDR2 FQGTGA. This CDR3 has 18 residues. CDR3 protein: CASSSQPGSMGSNQPQHF. CDR3 bases: TGTGCCAGCAGCTCCCAACCGGGGTCCATGGGGAGCAATCAGCCCCAGCATTTT.

The chain has TRBV10-3 and TRBJ1-1; D unresolved. Trimming cost V 7 bases and J 3 bases, with 12 bases left between them. The CDR3 length is 13 residues. Germline-derived CDR1 and CDR2 are ENHRY and SYGVKD. The CDR3 coding sequence is TGTGCCATCACAGGAGGTTTGGACACTGAAGCTTTCTTT. Protein: CAITGGLDTEAFF.

This clone was observed a single time. The V call is TRBV6-1, the J call TRBJ2-5, with D possibly matching TRBD2 (7 bases). TRBJ2-7 explains the end of the DNA better; the J call may be wrong. This CDR3 has 15 residues. Germline assignment: CDR1 MNHNS and CDR2 SASEGT. The CDR3 protein is CASSEPFGGLNEQYF. As DNA, the CDR3 is TGTGCCAGCAGTGAACCCTTCGGGGGGCTGAACGAGCAGTACTTC.

The chain recombines TRBV6-1 with TRBJ2-1, with D perhaps matching TRBD2 (5 bases). The V gene's germline CDR1 is MNHNS and CDR2 SASEGT. Trimming took 4 bases from V and 5 from J, leaving 9 bases between them. CDR3 size: 13 residues. This CDR3 is CASSGLADNEQFF. The CDR3 nucleotides are TGTGCCAGCAGTGGGCTAGCAGACAATGAGCAGTTCTTC.

The chain carries TRBV5-1 and TRBJ2-7, with D perhaps matching TRBD1 (6 bases). Trimming left V 2 bases short and J 2 bases short, with 11 bases between. Germline CDR1 SGHRS, CDR2 YFSETQ. This CDR3 contains 14 residues. The CDR3: CASSFGTTPYEQYF. The DNA for the CDR3 is TGCGCCAGCAGCTTCGGGACAACCCCCTACGAGCAGTACTTC.

This clone has more than one count but fewer than ten. V usage is TRBV28 and J usage is TRBJ1-2, with TRBD1 matching 9 bases. V dropped 6 bases and J dropped 3; count of bases not matched to a gene: 2. Germline CDR1 and CDR2: MDHEN and SYDVKM. The CDR3 extends over 13 amino acids. In nucleotides, the CDR3 is TGTGCCAGCAGCGGACAGGGGCACTATGGCTACACCTTC. Translated: CASSGQGHYGYTF.

The gene calls are TRBV6-1 and TRBJ2-7; 7 nucleotides agree with TRBD1. With V trimmed by 3 bases and J by 13 bases, 6 bases remained unmatched. CDR1 and CDR2 (germline): MNHNS, SASEGT. The CDR3 loop spans 11 amino acids. The CDR3: CASSDGTAPYF. Written as DNA, the CDR3 is TGTGCCAGCAGTGATGGGACAGCGCCCTACTTC.

This clone appeared a few times. CDR3 coding DNA: TGTGCCAGCAGTGAAAAGGGACAGGGGGCAACTAATGAAAAACTGTTTTTT. Translated, it gives CASSEKGQGATNEKLFF. The rearrangement uses TRBV25-1 and TRBJ1-4; 11 positions agree with TRBD1. This CDR3 has 17 residues. V gave up 2 bases and J gave up 0 bases; unmatched junction bases: 2. CDR1 MGHDK and CDR2 SYGVNS come from the germline V gene.

The chain carries TRBV4-1 and TRBJ2-5, with TRBD2 matching over 13 bases. Per the germline V gene, CDR1 is MGHRA and CDR2 is YSYEKL. The CDR3 consists of 17 residues. V was pared by 1 base and J by 1 base, with 3 bases of the junction left unmatched. In DNA, the CDR3 is TGCGCCAGCAGCCAAGCTGGACTAGCGGGAGTCCAAGAGACCCAGTACTTC. It yields the protein CASSQAGLAGVQETQYF.